Listed here are 19 T cell receptor beta chains from one sample, sequenced in a study of beta chain features in type 1 diabetes. General study points: All four CD4+ subsets of Type 1 diabetes patients contained TCRB CDR3s that were moderately but significantly shorter.

These TCRs are of unknown antigen specificity. Since all of the isolated RNA was reverse transcribed, expressed TCRB transcripts were what got sequenced. Only in-frame clones appear in the TCRdb table, and some are missing; sequencing was by immunoSEQ multiplex PCR. The table lists about 15,000 clones, around two thirds of them singletons. Specimen: Tregs from blood. The receptors here all came from a young man with type 1 diabetes.

V gene TRBV6-1 combines with J gene TRBJ1-2; D ambiguous. Looked up from germline, CDR1 is MNHNS and CDR2 is SASEGT. This CDR3 spans 13 amino acids. V was shortened by 2 bases and J by 10 bases, with 14 bases between the two germline ends. The CDR3 sequence is CASSEKAGLAYTF. The CDR3 coding sequence is TGTGCCAGCAGTGAAAAGGCAGGCCTAGCCTACACCTTC.

The chain carries TRBV4-2 and TRBJ2-3; 7 bases align to TRBD1. Looked up from germline, CDR1 is LGHNA and CDR2 is YNFKEQ. After removal of 4 bases from V and 6 bases from J, the junction contained 10 bases not matched to a gene. CDR3 size: 15 residues. CDR3 sequence reads: CASSLEGGPSDTQYF. Written as DNA, the CDR3 is TGTGCCAGCAGCCTGGAAGGGGGCCCTTCGGATACGCAGTATTTT.

The sample holds one count of this clone. The chain links TRBV6-5 to TRBJ2-7, with D perhaps TRBD1 (6 bases). Germline V gives CDR1 MNHEY, CDR2 SVGAGI. The CDR3 contains 14 residues. Trimming removed 5 bases at V and 2 bases at J, with 13 bases between. The CDR3 coding sequence is TGTGCCAGCAGTCCCCAGGGGAAGACCTACGAGCAGTACTTC. Translated: CASSPQGKTYEQYF.

The genes are TRBV9 and TRBJ2-3; D not certain. The CDR3 has 13 residues. Germline assignment: CDR1 SGDLS and CDR2 YYNGEE. Trimming took 0 bases from V and 2 from J, leaving 4 bases between them. CDR3 protein: CASSVDYTDTQYF. The CDR3 DNA reads TGTGCCAGCAGCGTAGACTACACAGATACGCAGTATTTT.

This chain joins TRBV30 and TRBJ1-2; D remains unclear. Deletions cut 3 bases from V and 0 bases from J, with 8 bases between. The CDR3 is 13 amino acids. The germline V gene has CDR1 GTSNPN and CDR2 SVGIG (reference sequence). For the CDR3, the DNA is TGTGCCTGGAGAATGGGCCCTAACTATGGCTACACCTTC. As protein: CAWRMGPNYGYTF. The full variable domain, completed using reference TRBV30 and TRBJ1-2, is SQTIHQWPATLVQPVGSPLSLECTVEGTSNPNLYWYRQAAGRGLQLLFYSVGIGQISSEVPQNLSASRPQDRQFILSSKKLLLSDSGFYLCAWRMGPNYGYTFGSGTRLTVV.

DNA for the CDR3: TGTGCCAGCAGTCCCGGGGTAGCGTACGAGCAGTACTTC. Its protein is CASSPGVAYEQYF. This rearrangement joins TRBV6-5 to TRBJ2-7, with D perhaps matching TRBD2 (5 bases). Trimming pared 5 bases from V and 4 bases from J, leaving 12 bases between. CDR1 MNHEY and CDR2 SVGAGI come from the germline V gene. The CDR3 runs to 13 residues.

The genes are TRBV18 and TRBJ1-5; no clear D. V lost 5 bases to trimming and J lost 0 bases, with 14 bases between them. The CDR3 sequence is 16 residues long. Germline V CDR1 and CDR2: KGHSH, LQKENI. The chain's CDR3 is CASSGQETYSNQPQHF. For the CDR3, the DNA is TGTGCCAGCTCAGGTCAGGAAACTTATAGCAATCAGCCCCAGCATTTT.

The rearrangement joins TRBV7-6 to TRBJ2-5; no reliable D call. The CDR3 is made up of 13 amino acids. The germline V and J ends were trimmed by 4 bases and 4 bases, with 10 bases remaining between them. CDR1 and CDR2 (germline): SGHVS, FNYEAQ. CDR3 amino acids: CASSYVPGETQYF. The CDR3 nucleotides are TGTGCCAGCAGCTACGTCCCAGGAGAGACCCAGTACTTC.

This chain joins TRBV5-1 and TRBJ1-4, with D unclear. The CDR3 is 15 residues long. Trimming left V 3 bases short and J 2 bases short, with 11 bases between. Germline values: CDR1 SGHRS, CDR2 YFSETQ. The CDR3 nucleotides are TGCGCCAGCAGCTCCGAGGGTGCTACTAATGAAAAACTGTTTTTT. Its translation: CASSSEGATNEKLFF.

The chain is built from TRBV5-1 and TRBJ1-2; TRBD1 is a possible D gene (6 bases). Germline CDR1 SGHRS, CDR2 YFSETQ. V was clipped by 4 bases and J by 2 bases, with 9 bases between them. The CDR3 totals 13 residues. The CDR3, as DNA: TGCGCCAGCAGCGTCGGACAGAACTATGGCTACACCTTC. This translates into CASSVGQNYGYTF.

This chain links TRBV30 with TRBJ2-1; perhaps TRBD1 as D (6 bases). V lost 3 bases, J lost 3 bases, and 15 bases lay in between. Germline CDR1 GTSNPN, CDR2 SVGIG (reference sequence). This CDR3 region has 15 residues. The CDR3 sequence is CAWRAAGAVYNEQFF. In nucleotides, the CDR3 is TGTGCCTGGAGGGCGGCAGGGGCCGTCTACAATGAGCAGTTCTTC.

This clone was counted between two and nine times. This chain joins TRBV2 and TRBJ2-3; D remains unclear. Trimming left V 2 bases short and J 2 bases short, with 2 bases between. The CDR3 covers 12 residues. From germline, CDR1 is SNHLY and CDR2 FYNNEI. In DNA, the CDR3 is TGTGCCAGCAGTGAATACACAGATACGCAGTATTTT. This encodes CASSEYTDTQYF. The full variable domain, completed using reference TRBV2 and TRBJ2-3, is EPEVTQTPSHQVTQMGQEVILRCVPISNHLYFYWYRQILGQKVEFLVSFYNNEISEKSEIFDDQFSVERPDGSNFTLKIRSTKLEDSAMYFCASSEYTDTQYFGPGTRLTVL.

The V gene is TRBV6-1, the J gene TRBJ1-1; 7 bases map to TRBD1. This CDR3 is 14 amino acids long. V shed 5 bases, J shed 3 bases, and the junction held 6 bases outside the gene matches. Germline CDR1 MNHNS, CDR2 SASEGT. The CDR3 sequence is CASSQPGQHTEAFF. CDR3 nucleotides: TGTGCCAGCAGTCAACCGGGACAGCACACTGAAGCTTTCTTT.

The rearrangement links TRBV20-1 to TRBJ2-3; D unresolved. The CDR3 has 11 amino acids. Trimming stripped 2 bases from V and 4 bases from J, with 4 bases between. The germline V gene has CDR1 DFQATT and CDR2 SNEGSKA (reference sequence). The CDR3 loop is CSARLADTQYF. In DNA, the CDR3 is TGCAGTGCTAGACTAGCAGATACGCAGTATTTT.

The chain links TRBV4-1 to TRBJ1-2, with 7 bases identical to TRBD1. The germline gives CDR1 MGHRA, CDR2 YSYEKL. This CDR3 comprises 14 residues. After removal of 1 base from V and 4 bases from J, the junction contained 3 bases not matched to a gene. In DNA form, the CDR3 reads TGCGCCAGCAGCCAAGCAGACAGGGCCTATGGCTACACCTTC. It is translated as CASSQADRAYGYTF.

The chain combines TRBV11-2 with TRBJ1-1, with TRBD1 matching over 10 bases. Germline V gives CDR1 SGHAT, CDR2 FQNNGV. This CDR3 has 14 amino acids. Trimming removed 4 bases from V and 5 bases from J; junction bases left unmatched: 4. CDR3 protein: CASSSWTGGTEAFF. The DNA of the CDR3 is TGTGCCAGCAGCTCCTGGACAGGGGGGACTGAAGCTTTCTTT.

The gene calls are TRBV6-6 and TRBJ2-5; 8 bases fit TRBD2. The J call may be faulty, since TRBJ2-7 better matches the DNA end. CDR1 and CDR2 (germline): MNHNY, SVGAGI (reference sequence). The CDR3 runs to 14 residues. This CDR3 reads CASSYGAGVYEQYF. The CDR3 DNA reads as TGTGCCAGCAGTTACGGAGCGGGAGTCTACGAGCAGTACTTC.

The chain couples TRBV7-9 to TRBJ1-4; D gene unclear. The V end was cut by 5 bases, the J end by 7 bases, with 17 bases between. CDR1 is SEHNR and CDR2 is FQNEAQ in the germline V gene (reference sequence). This CDR3 has 15 residues. CDR3 protein: CASSLWSPGGEKLFF. The CDR3 DNA reads TGTGCCAGCAGCCTCTGGTCCCCGGGAGGTGAAAAACTGTTTTTT.

The V gene is TRBV27, the J gene TRBJ2-7; TRBD2 aligns across 11 bases. Trimming took 0 bases from V and 1 from J; bases not matched to a gene: 8. CDR1 and CDR2 (germline): MNHEY, SMNVEV (reference sequence). The CDR3 has 18 amino acids. The CDR3 protein is CASSLSLRTSGLSYEQYF. CDR3 coding DNA: TGTGCCAGCAGTTTATCTCTACGGACTAGCGGGTTGTCCTACGAGCAGTACTTC.